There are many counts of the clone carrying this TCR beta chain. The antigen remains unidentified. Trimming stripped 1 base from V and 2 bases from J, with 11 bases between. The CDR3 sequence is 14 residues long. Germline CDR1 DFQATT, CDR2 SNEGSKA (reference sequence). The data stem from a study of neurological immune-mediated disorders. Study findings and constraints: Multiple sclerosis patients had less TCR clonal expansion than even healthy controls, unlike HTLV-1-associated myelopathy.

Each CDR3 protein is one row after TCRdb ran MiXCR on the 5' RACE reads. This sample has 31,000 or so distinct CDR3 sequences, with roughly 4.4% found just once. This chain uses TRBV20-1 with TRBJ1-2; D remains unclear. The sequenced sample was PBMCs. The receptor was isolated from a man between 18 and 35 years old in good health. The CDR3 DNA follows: TGCAGTGCTAGAGGTCGGAGAGAAAACTATGGCTACACCTTC. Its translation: CSARGRRENYGYTF.